These T cell receptor beta chains were read from a single sample in a study of shared T cell receptors in the human thymus. Repertoires were generated with immunoSEQ multiplex PCR, while TCRdb's copy carries only in-frame clones and drops some. The table records 540,000 or so clones, 75% to 80% of them present only once. The sample was also linked to a second study, of human thymus T cells.

The material sequenced was thymocytes. The receptors were gathered from a boy younger than two with a congenital heart defect. Both conserved end residues are part of each CDR3. Fields, in order: D gene, V gene, J gene, clone size, CDR3 DNA, CDR3 protein. The D gene is left open where the match is weak. Some rows mark clone size as missing; the rest say once, few, many or name a class of expanded clone.

d_call: TRBD2
v_call: TRBV4-3
j_call: TRBJ2-1
clone_size: NA
cdr3_nt: TGCGCCAGCAGCCAAGGGTGGGACTATATAGAGCAGTTCTTC
cdr3_aa: CASSQGWDYIEQFF

d_call: TRBD1
v_call: TRBV29-1
j_call: TRBJ1-5
clone_size: few
cdr3_nt: TGCAGCGTTTACAGGGGGGAGCGCAATCAGCCCCAGCATTTT
cdr3_aa: CSVYRGERNQPQHF

d_call: NA
v_call: TRBV27
j_call: TRBJ2-2
clone_size: NA
cdr3_nt: TGTGCCAGCAGCCCCCTAACGGAGGGCACCGGGGAGCTGTTTTTT
cdr3_aa: CASSPLTEGTGELFF

d_call: NA
v_call: TRBV29-1
j_call: TRBJ2-7
clone_size: once
cdr3_nt: TGCAGCGTTGAGGTCCGGTCCCCCTACGAGCAGTACTTC
cdr3_aa: CSVEVRSPYEQYF

d_call: NA
v_call: TRBV30
j_call: TRBJ2-7
clone_size: NA
cdr3_nt: TGTGCCTGGGCTGGGATCGAGGCCTACGGGAGACACGAGCAGTACTTC
cdr3_aa: CAWAGIEAYGRHEQYF

d_call: NA
v_call: TRBV5-1
j_call: TRBJ2-1
clone_size: NA
cdr3_nt: TGCGCCAGCAGCTTGGGGACAGTTTTCCGCTCCTACAATGAGCAGTTCTTC
cdr3_aa: CASSLGTVFRSYNEQFF

d_call: NA
v_call: TRBV30
j_call: TRBJ2-7
clone_size: once
cdr3_nt: TGTGCCTGGAGTGACCCCCCGGGGTACGAGCAGTACTTC
cdr3_aa: CAWSDPPGYEQYF

d_call: NA
v_call: TRBV30
j_call: TRBJ2-5
clone_size: NA
cdr3_nt: TGTGCCTGGAGTGAGACAGGCGGCGGGGAGACCCAGTACTTC
cdr3_aa: CAWSETGGGETQYF

d_call: NA
v_call: TRBV5-4
j_call: TRBJ1-5
clone_size: NA
cdr3_nt: TGTGCCAGCAGCCCCGGAGCGGGTCAGCCCCAGCATTTT
cdr3_aa: CASSPGAGQPQHF

d_call: TRBD1
v_call: TRBV4-1
j_call: TRBJ2-7
clone_size: NA
cdr3_nt: TGCGCCAGCAGCCAAGCGGTAGGCCAGGGGGTCTCCTACGAGCAGTACTTC
cdr3_aa: CASSQAVGQGVSYEQYF